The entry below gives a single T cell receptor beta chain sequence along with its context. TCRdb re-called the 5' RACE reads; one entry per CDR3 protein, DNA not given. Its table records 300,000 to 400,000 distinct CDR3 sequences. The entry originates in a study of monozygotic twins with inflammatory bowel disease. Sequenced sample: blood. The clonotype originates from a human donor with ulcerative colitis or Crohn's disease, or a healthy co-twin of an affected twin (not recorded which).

This CDR3 reads CASRPSGGFLEQYF. J is TRBJ2-7 and V is TRBV3-1; TCRdb gives TRBD2 as the D gene, but with no DNA this cannot be confirmed. Germline CDR1 and CDR2: LGHDT and YNNKEL (reference sequence). This CDR3 is built from 14 residues.